Each of the 24 T cell receptor beta chains below was sequenced from the same sample in a study of beta chain features in type 1 diabetes (dated by TCRdb to 2016 to 2018). Study-level results and caveats: In all four CD4+ subsets, TCRB CDR3 length was moderately but significantly shorter in type 1 diabetes patients.

The antigens for these receptors are not known. Receptor libraries were prepared by the immunoSEQ multiplex PCR assay. The High Capacity cDNA Reverse Transcription Kit was used to reverse transcribe all of the isolated RNA, meaning that expressed TCRB transcripts were what got sequenced. Drawn from immuneACCESS, this table holds only the in-frame rearrangements with V and J called that TCRdb kept. Clones are partly lost; checked studies trace under half to an unresolved V gene and leave the rest unexplained. The sample table contains approximately 58,000 clones; only one count was recorded for around 60% of them. The ten biggest clones cover approximately 0.29% of the sample. The sequenced sample consisted of stem cell memory CD4+ T cells from blood. In light of the paper, this sample's cell subset or site label describes: stem cell-like memory CD4+ T cells. The source of these receptors is a woman aged 25 to 39 with type 1 diabetes.

In this sample, this clone turned up many times. The rearrangement joins TRBV4-2 to TRBJ1-2; 7 nucleotides match TRBD1. The V and J ends lost 4 bases and 0 bases, in that order; junction bases with no gene match: 8. The CDR3 is made up of 16 amino acids. CDR1 LGHNA and CDR2 YNFKEQ come from the germline V gene. The CDR3 DNA reads as TGTGCCAGCAGCCTATGGACAGGCAAAGCTAACTATGGCTACACCTTC. This sequence encodes CASSLWTGKANYGYTF.

The chain has TRBV30 and TRBJ2-5, with 8 bases lining up with TRBD1. V was pared by 0 bases and J by 1 base, with 1 base of the junction left unmatched. The CDR3 totals 14 residues. Germline loops: CDR1 GTSNPN, CDR2 SVGIG (reference sequence). DNA of the CDR3: TGTGCCTGGAGTGTAGGACAGGGCCAAGAGACCCAGTACTTC. It translates to CAWSVGQGQETQYF.

Only a few counts were recorded for this clone. The chain recombines TRBV18 with TRBJ2-1; 9 bases map to TRBD2. Germline CDR1 reads KGHSH; CDR2 reads LQKENI. V lost 3 bases, J lost 4 bases, and 7 bases stayed unmatched. The CDR3 totals 16 residues. CDR3 sequence reads: CASSPVLAGRYNEQFF. The CDR3, as DNA: TGTGCCAGCTCACCGGTACTAGCGGGCCGTTACAATGAGCAGTTCTTC.

The gene calls are TRBV27 and TRBJ2-1, with 12 bases identical to TRBD2. The CDR3 contains 13 residues. Germline CDR1 is MNHEY and CDR2 is SMNVEV (reference sequence). V dropped 6 bases and J dropped 15; count of bases not matched to a gene: 9. The CDR3 here is CASRLLAGGLGFF. The CDR3, as DNA: TGTGCCAGCAGGCTACTAGCGGGAGGTTTAGGGTTCTTC.

The chain couples TRBV30 to TRBJ2-1, with TRBD2 identical over 7 bases. With 6 bases clipped from V and 4 bases from J, the junction kept 9 bases outside the gene matches. The germline CDR1 and CDR2 sequences are GTSNPN and SVGIG (reference sequence). The CDR3 contains 14 residues. The CDR3 here is CACLRLAAYNEQFF. In DNA, the CDR3 is TGTGCCTGTCTGAGGCTAGCGGCTTACAATGAGCAGTTCTTC.

The V call is TRBV28, the J call TRBJ2-1; 7 bases match TRBD1. The trim removed 6 bases at V and 7 bases at J, leaving 3 bases unmatched. The CDR3 is 12 residues long. Per germline, CDR1 MDHEN and CDR2 SYDVKM. The CDR3 DNA reads as TGTGCCAGCAGACCACAGGGGAATGAGCAGTTCTTC. Translated: CASRPQGNEQFF.

This clone occurred a few times. J is TRBJ2-7 and V is TRBV30; possible D gene TRBD1, 5 bases. CDR1 is GTSNPN and CDR2 is SVGIG in the germline V gene (reference sequence). The CDR3 extends over 12 amino acids. The CDR3 nucleotides are TGTGCTTGCGACAGCAAATTCTACGAGCAGTACTTC. Protein sequence: CACDSKFYEQYF.

This chain joins TRBV2 and TRBJ2-7, with 10 bases aligning to TRBD1. This CDR3 comprises 14 residues. CDR1 is SNHLY and CDR2 is FYNNEI in the germline V gene. Trimming removed 3 bases from V and 11 bases from J; junction bases left unmatched: 10. The CDR3, as DNA: TGTGCCAGCAGTGAGCGACAGGGGGCGCTTGAGGAGTACTTC. As protein: CASSERQGALEEYF.

Note on this clone: Other DNA sequences in this sample translate to the same CDR3. The CDR3 protein is CASSVGQGAYEQYF. The DNA for the CDR3 is TGTGCCAGCAGCGTCGGTCAGGGGGCCTACGAGCAGTACTTC. The chain recombines TRBV9 with TRBJ2-7, with 7 positions matching TRBD1. The V and J ends lost 2 bases and 2 bases, in that order; junction bases with no gene match: 4. Germline-derived CDR1 and CDR2 are SGDLS and YYNGEE. CDR3 size: 14 residues.

The gene calls are TRBV7-8 and TRBJ2-5; the D is unclear. The length of the CDR3 is 13 residues. Germline CDR1 reads SGHVS; CDR2 reads FQNEAQ. V was cut by 2 bases and J by 4 bases, with 8 bases left in between. CDR3 amino acids: CASSLQDVETQYF. The DNA of the CDR3 is TGTGCCAGCAGCTTACAGGATGTAGAGACCCAGTACTTC.

The chain combines TRBV7-2 with TRBJ1-2; 7 bases are shared with TRBD1. V was clipped by 3 bases and J by 1 base; unmatched bases: 2. Looked up from germline, CDR1 is SGHTA and CDR2 is FQGNSA. There are 14 residues in the CDR3. The CDR3 DNA reads as TGTGCCAGCAGCTTGGGACAGTTTAACTATGGCTACACCTTC. Its translation: CASSLGQFNYGYTF.

The J gene is TRBJ2-4, the V gene TRBV30; TRBD2 aligns across 9 bases. The germline CDR1 and CDR2 sequences are GTSNPN and SVGIG (reference sequence). CDR3 length: 14 residues. With 0 bases clipped from V and 4 bases from J, the junction kept 1 base outside the gene matches. CDR3 nucleotide sequence: TGTGCCTGGAGTGTAGGACTAGCGAAAAACATTCAGTACTTC. Translating gives CAWSVGLAKNIQYF.

The gene calls are TRBV19 and TRBJ2-7; TRBD1 agrees at 9 bases. The CDR3 is 16 amino acids. Germline V CDR1 and CDR2: LNHDA, SQIVND (reference sequence). Trimming took 4 bases from V and 0 from J; bases not matched to a gene: 7. This chain's CDR3 is CASSTPDRGSSYEQYF. The CDR3 DNA is TGTGCCAGTAGTACGCCGGACAGGGGCAGCTCCTACGAGCAGTACTTC. Variable domain in full (rest from reference TRBV19 and TRBJ2-7): DGGITQSPKYLFRKEGQNVTLSCEQNLNHDAMYWYRQDPGQGLRLIYYSQIVNDFQKGDIAEGYSVSREKKESFPLTVTSAQKNPTAFYLCASSTPDRGSSYEQYFGPGTRLTVT.

This clone has just a few counts. This rearrangement joins TRBV4-1 to TRBJ1-2; TRBD1 matches 7 bases. Trimming took 1 base from V and 0 from J; bases not matched to a gene: 14. Germline V gene lookup returns CDR1 MGHRA and CDR2 YSYEKL. CDR3 length: 19 residues. The DNA for the CDR3 is TGCGCCAGCAGCCAAGGTTTCAGGGGGGCCTTTGTGCCTAACTATGGCTACACCTTC. The encoded protein is CASSQGFRGAFVPNYGYTF.

This clone was seen only a few times. The chain uses TRBV28 and TRBJ2-3, with 7 nucleotides matching TRBD2. CDR3 length: 16 residues. In germline, CDR1 is MDHEN, CDR2 SYDVKM. V shed 7 bases and J 4 bases; nucleotides not matched to a gene: 14. In DNA, the CDR3 is TGTGCCAGCAATTTCGCGGGAGTGGCCCCAGCAGATACGCAGTATTTT. Residues: CASNFAGVAPADTQYF. Full variable domain (missing parts from reference TRBV28 and TRBJ2-3): DVKVTQSSRYLVKRTGEKVFLECVQDMDHENMFWYRQDPGLGLRLIYFSYDVKMKEKGDIPEGYSVSREKKERFSLILESASTNQTSMYLCASNFAGVAPADTQYFGPGTRLTVL.

The chain combines TRBV28 with TRBJ2-7; TRBD1 matches at 7 bases. CDR1 is MDHEN, CDR2 SYDVKM, per germline. After removal of 8 bases from V and 5 bases from J, the junction contained 9 bases not matched to a gene. This CDR3 spans 13 amino acids. CDR3 coding DNA: TGTGCCAGCGGCTGGACAGGCCCCGACGAGCAGTACTTC. Translated: CASGWTGPDEQYF.

The gene calls are TRBV4-1 and TRBJ1-2; 7 nucleotides agree with TRBD1. Germline CDR1 reads MGHRA; CDR2 reads YSYEKL. This CDR3 is built from 14 residues. Germline trimming cut 4 bases from V and 6 bases from J; bases unmatched to any gene: 8. DNA for the CDR3: TGCGCCAGCAGCCGCCCAGGGACAGCCGATGGCTACACCTTC. Translation: CASSRPGTADGYTF.

The CDR3 DNA reads as TGCAGCGTTGAACCTGCGGGTCCGCGTGAGCAGTTCTTC. Translated: CSVEPAGPREQFF. The chain has TRBV29-1 and TRBJ2-1; D possibly corresponds to TRBD2 (5 bases). Looked up from germline, CDR1 is SQVTM and CDR2 is ANQGSEA. The CDR3 runs 13 residues. The V end lost 2 bases, the J end lost 9 bases, and 14 bases lay between the germline ends.

Only a few counts were recorded for this clone. V and J are TRBV7-2 and TRBJ1-5; 7 bases are shared with TRBD1. The trim removed 1 base at V and 2 bases at J, leaving 8 bases unmatched. Germline values: CDR1 SGHTA, CDR2 FQGNSA. This CDR3 has 17 residues. For the CDR3, the DNA is TGTGCCAGCAGCTTAGTAGGGGGCGGGGGGGGCAATCAGCCCCAGCATTTT. Its protein is CASSLVGGGGGNQPQHF.

This chain connects TRBV13 to TRBJ2-5, with 10 bases that match TRBD1. Germline-derived CDR1 and CDR2 are PRHDT and FYEKMQ (reference sequence). The CDR3 sequence is 13 residues long. The V gene end was trimmed by 5 bases and the J gene end by 7 bases; junction bases not matched to a gene: 4. CDR3 region: CASSARQGATQYF. The CDR3 DNA sequence: TGTGCCAGCAGCGCGAGACAGGGGGCGACCCAGTACTTC.

Worth noting for this clone: An end of the junction differs from the germline gene, which may be a read error. The J gene is TRBJ2-7, the V gene TRBV5-1, with 8 positions matching TRBD2. The CDR3 sequence is 17 residues long. The germline gives CDR1 SGHRS, CDR2 YFSETQ. CDR3 sequence reads: CASSLGSGSLGYYEQYF. The CDR3 DNA reads TGCGCCAGTAGCTTGGGGAGCGGGAGTCTGGGATACTACGAGCAGTACTTC.

The rearrangement uses TRBV5-1 and TRBJ1-2, with 7 bases fitting TRBD1. The CDR3 runs 16 residues. Unmatched junction bases numbered 7, after V lost 1 base and J lost 1 base. CDR1 is SGHRS and CDR2 is YFSETQ in the germline V gene. CDR3 amino acids: CASSLTGARGNYGYTF. The DNA of the CDR3 is TGCGCCAGCAGCTTGACAGGGGCCAGGGGTAACTATGGCTACACCTTC.

The CDR3 reads CASSIDMSSYNEQFF. DNA for the CDR3: TGTGCCAGTAGTATAGATATGAGCTCCTACAATGAGCAGTTCTTC. The genes are TRBV19 and TRBJ2-1; D unresolved. This CDR3 has 15 amino acids. Germline V gives CDR1 LNHDA, CDR2 SQIVND (reference sequence). The V end was cut by 0 bases, the J end by 0 bases, with 6 bases between.

In its sample, this clone was seen once. The gene calls are TRBV4-1 and TRBJ2-3; 10 nucleotides align to TRBD2. J gave up 4 bases and V 0 bases, and 7 bases lay outside the gene matches. Per the germline V gene, CDR1 is MGHRA and CDR2 is YSYEKL. The CDR3 covers 17 residues. CDR3 in DNA: TGCGCCAGCAGCCAAGATCGGCTAGCGGGAGAACCAGATACGCAGTATTTT. This encodes CASSQDRLAGEPDTQYF.